A selection of T cell receptor beta chains follows, all from one sample in a study of glioma-infiltrating T cells after dendritic cell vaccination. The table came from immunoSEQ multiplex PCR; TCRdb's copy has only in-frame clones and leaves some out. Of about 76,000 clones in the sample, around 86% were seen once. This specimen consisted of blood, obtained after dendritic cell vaccination. These receptors originate from a human donor with glioblastoma. Both conserved end residues are part of each CDR3. Each record gives: V gene, J gene, clone size, D gene, CDR3 DNA, CDR3 protein. The D gene is left open where the match is weak. Clone size is shown for a subset of rows, as once, few, many or a class of expanded clone.

>TRBV2|TRBJ2-1|-|TRBD1
TGTGCCAGCAGCGGTGGACAGGGAACCTTCTACAATGAGCAGTTCTTC
CASSGGQGTFYNEQFF
>TRBV5-6|TRBJ1-4|-|-
TGTGCCAGCAGCTTGGTCCGGAGTGAAAAACTGTTTTTT
CASSLVRSEKLFF
>TRBV5-1|TRBJ2-7|-|-
TGCGCCAGCAGCTCGGGACTCACCTACGAGCAGTACTTC
CASSSGLTYEQYF
>TRBV7-9|TRBJ1-1|-|-
TGTGCCAGCAGCTTATTTTATGAAGCTTTCTTT
CASSLFYEAFF
>TRBV29-1|TRBJ2-7|-|-
TGCAGCGTTGTCCCAGGCTCCTACTACGAGCAGTACTTC
CSVVPGSYYEQYF
>TRBV30|TRBJ1-2|-|TRBD1
TGTGCCTGGTTACGGGACAGCTATGGCTACACCTTC
CAWLRDSYGYTF
>TRBV28|TRBJ2-1|few|TRBD2
TGTGCCAGCAGTCCCGGACTAGCGGATTACAATGAGCAGTTCTTC
CASSPGLADYNEQFF
>TRBV20-1|TRBJ2-3|-|-
TGCAGTGCTACCCGAGATACGCAGTATTTT
CSATRDTQYF
>TRBV7-3|TRBJ2-1|-|-
TGTGCCAGCAGCCCGCAAGCCCATTCTAGCTCTGAGCAGTTCTTC
CASSPQAHSSSEQFF
>TRBV7-2|TRBJ2-1|-|-
TGTGCCAGCAGCTTAGCTTGGGGCGATGAGCAGTTCTTC
CASSLAWGDEQFF
>TRBV30|TRBJ2-3|-|-
TGTGCCTGGAATCCAGGGCTTAGCACAGATACGCAGTATTTT
CAWNPGLSTDTQYF
>TRBV5-1|TRBJ1-5|-|-
TGCGCCAGCAGCTTGGCCAATACAGGCCAGCCCCAGCATTTT
CASSLANTGQPQHF
>TRBV6-6|TRBJ2-6|-|-
TGTGCCAGCAAACGGGTCTCTGGGGCCAACGTCCTGACTTTC
CASKRVSGANVLTF
>TRBV19|TRBJ1-1|-|TRBD1
TGTGCCAGTAGTCTGAGGGACAGGGGGCGAACTGAAGCTTTCTTT
CASSLRDRGRTEAFF
>TRBV2|TRBJ1-5|-|TRBD1
TGTGCCAGCAGTGTTATGGGGACAGAATACAATCAGCCCCAGCATTTT
CASSVMGTEYNQPQHF